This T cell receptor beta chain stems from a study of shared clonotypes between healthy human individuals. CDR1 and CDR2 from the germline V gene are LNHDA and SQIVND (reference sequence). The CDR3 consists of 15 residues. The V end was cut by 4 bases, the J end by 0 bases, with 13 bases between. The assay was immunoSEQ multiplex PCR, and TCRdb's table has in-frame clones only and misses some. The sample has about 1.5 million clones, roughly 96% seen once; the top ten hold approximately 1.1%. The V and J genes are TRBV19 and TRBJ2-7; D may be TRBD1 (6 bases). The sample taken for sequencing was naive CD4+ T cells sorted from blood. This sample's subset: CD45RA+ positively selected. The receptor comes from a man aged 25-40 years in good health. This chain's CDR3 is CASSTRRDNSYEQYF. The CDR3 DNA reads TGTGCCAGTAGTACCCGAAGGGACAACTCCTACGAGCAGTACTTC.